In its sample, the clone carrying this TCR beta chain was seen once. V was pared by 2 bases and J by 8 bases, with 15 bases between. Germline loops: CDR1 SGHTA, CDR2 FQGNSA. This CDR3 contains 14 residues. This specimen comes from a study of blood T cell repertoires in COVID-19. On the study more broadly: There were acute and convalescent COVID-19 samples, and they came from the United States, Italy and Spain. PBMCs, B-cell-depleted T cells, or T cells were the source of the cDNA or gDNA that made up the material.

Original methodology: Estimates of nucleated cell counts were drawn from the amplification of reference gene primers. The table came from immunoSEQ multiplex PCR; TCRdb's copy has only in-frame clones and leaves some out. That table supplies the V and J calls and clone size; D and trimming were determined from the DNA. The sample shows under 150,000 clones, 88% of them seen only once. The sequence came from a man in his 70s with active COVID-19. Sequences were obtained from peripheral blood. The chain joins TRBV7-2 to TRBJ1-2; D is unresolved. CDR3 residues: CASSLNGISGGYTF. CDR3 bases: TGTGCCAGCAGCTTAAACGGCATCAGCGGCGGCTACACCTTC.